This entry lists 29 T cell receptor beta chains sequenced from one sample in a study of Graves' ophthalmopathy and Graves' hyperthyroidism. The authors amplified TCR beta CDR3 regions from RNA transcripts. RT-PCR was first run with HTBI primers, then multiplex PCR in a second round. A single record per CDR3 protein comes from TCRdb applying MiXCR to the multiplex PCR reads. The sample includes some 370,000 distinct CDR3 sequences, about 17% seen only once; the top ten take 2% to 2.5%. The sample taken for sequencing was peripheral blood. Every receptor here comes from an adult woman with stable Graves' hyperthyroidism.

This clonotype was counted at least ten times. This chain uses TRBV28 with TRBJ2-7, with TRBD1 matching 9 bases. J was trimmed by 3 bases and V by 4 bases; bases with no gene match: 7. The CDR3 sequence is 15 residues long. From germline, CDR1 is MDHEN and CDR2 SYDVKM. CDR3 sequence reads: CASSSLGQGSYEQYF. In DNA, the CDR3 is TGTGCCAGCAGTTCATTAGGACAGGGGAGCTACGAGCAGTACTTC.

The sample holds many counts of this clonotype. The V and J genes are TRBV6-2 or TRBV6-3 and TRBJ1-1; D gene unclear. There are 13 residues in the CDR3. Germline-derived CDR1 and CDR2 are MNHEY and SVGEGT. V dropped 6 bases and J dropped 4 bases, with 12 bases sitting between them. This CDR3 reads CASRATAGTEAFF. The CDR3 DNA follows: TGTGCCAGCAGGGCTACAGCGGGCACTGAAGCTTTCTTT.

In this sample, this clonotype turned up many times. The chain combines TRBV4-2 with TRBJ1-1; D is perhaps TRBD1 (6 bases). There are 15 residues in the CDR3. Germline assignment: CDR1 LGHNA and CDR2 YNFKEQ. The V end lost 1 base, the J end lost 2 bases, and 11 bases lay between the germline ends. The CDR3 DNA reads TGTGCCAGCAGCCAAGCAGGGGTAGGAAACACTGAAGCTTTCTTT. Amino acid sequence: CASSQAGVGNTEAFF.

Many counts were recorded for this clonotype. The chain is built from TRBV12-3 or TRBV12-4 and TRBJ2-7, with 9 positions matching TRBD1. V shed 3 bases, J shed 5 bases, and the junction held 5 bases outside the gene matches. This CDR3 spans 14 amino acids. CDR3 nucleotide sequence: TGTGCCAGCAGTTTTGGGACAGGGCTGCACGAGCAGTACTTC. This codes for CASSFGTGLHEQYF.

This clonotype was picked up many times. The chain combines TRBV5-1 with TRBJ2-5; TRBD2 is a possible D gene (5 bases). Between the trimmed V and J ends, which lost 0 bases and 5 bases, there was a span of 5 bases. Germline V gene sequence: CDR1 SGHRS, CDR2 YFSETQ. CDR3 length equals 12 residues. The CDR3 loop is CASSLGEETQYF. CDR3 nucleotide sequence: TGCGCCAGCAGCTTGGGGGAGGAGACCCAGTACTTC.

This clonotype was seen repeatedly, ten times or more. This sequence joins TRBV20-1 and TRBJ2-3; 16 bases agree with TRBD2. Germline V lookup: CDR1 DFQATT, CDR2 SNEGSKA (reference sequence). The V and J ends lost 5 bases and 2 bases, in that order; junction bases with no gene match: 7. The CDR3 has 17 amino acids. DNA for the CDR3: TGCAGTGCTGTCGGGACTAGCGGGAGGGCCATCACAGATACGCAGTATTTT. Protein product: CSAVGTSGRAITDTQYF.

This clonotype was counted ten times or more. The chain recombines TRBV7-6 with TRBJ1-5; maybe TRBD1 (5 bases). The V gene's germline CDR1 is SGHVS and CDR2 FNYEAQ. V shed 5 bases and J shed 0 bases, with 17 bases lying between them. This CDR3 comprises 17 residues. CDR3: CASSPAQGTYSNQPQHF. The CDR3 coding sequence is TGTGCCAGCAGCCCTGCTCAGGGAACCTATAGCAATCAGCCCCAGCATTTT.

V usage is TRBV6-2 or TRBV6-3 and J usage is TRBJ1-2; TRBD1 agrees at 8 bases. V lost 7 bases and J lost 6; bases outside the gene matches: 7. The length of the CDR3 is 13 residues. CDR1 MNHEY and CDR2 SVGEGT come from the germline V gene. Here the CDR3 reads CASMAGTGHGYTF. Written as DNA, the CDR3 is TGTGCCAGCATGGCCGGGACAGGTCATGGCTACACCTTC.

This chain connects TRBV12-3 or TRBV12-4 to TRBJ2-7; D is unclear. Between the trimmed V and J ends, which lost 3 bases and 2 bases, there was a span of 8 bases. This CDR3 has 13 residues. In DNA, the CDR3 is TGTGCCAGCAGTTTCGGAGCAACCTACGAGCAGTACTTC. Protein sequence: CASSFGATYEQYF.

The sample holds many counts of this clonotype. CDR3 DNA: TGTGCCAGCAGCTTATTTTCTGTGATAGGCCAAGAGACCCAGTACTTC. Translating it yields CASSLFSVIGQETQYF. The V and J genes are TRBV7-8 and TRBJ2-5; D gene unclear. The CDR3 has 16 residues. Germline CDR1 reads SGHVS; CDR2 reads FQNEAQ. Trimming stripped 2 bases from V and 1 base from J, with 14 bases between.

This clonotype was picked up many times. The chain recombines TRBV29-1 with TRBJ2-7; tentative D call: TRBD2 (7 bases). The length of the CDR3 is 14 residues. CDR1 is SQVTM, CDR2 ANQGSEA, per germline. Trimming took 4 bases from V and 6 from J, leaving 19 bases between them. CDR3 sequence: CSVGGTGRVGEQYF. The CDR3 DNA reads as TGCAGCGTTGGGGGAACAGGGAGGGTCGGCGAGCAGTACTTC.

This clonotype has at least ten counts. A read error may explain this, as a much larger clone is one base away. J is TRBJ2-7 and V is TRBV6-1; TRBD1 is a possible D gene (5 bases). Germline V gene data show CDR1 as MNHNS and CDR2 as SASEGT. This CDR3 region has 12 residues. V lost 3 bases and J lost 3, with 6 bases in between. The CDR3 loop is CASSDRDYEQYF. The CDR3 DNA follows: TGTGCCAGCAGTGACAGGGACTACGAGCAGTACTTC.

This clonotype was seen repeatedly, ten times or more. At one boundary the junction diverges from the germline segment, which might be a read error. The V gene is TRBV29-1, the J gene TRBJ2-5; D may be TRBD2 (7 bases). The CDR3 loop spans 13 amino acids. Germline CDR1 SQVTM, CDR2 ANQGSEA. The DNA of the CDR3 is TGCGGCGTTGGGGGAGGGGGAAAAGAGACCCAGTACTTC. Its protein product is CGVGGGGKETQYF.

This clonotype was seen ten or more times. The V call is TRBV25-1, the J call TRBJ1-1; 7 nucleotides align to TRBD1. This CDR3 spans 15 amino acids. CDR1 is MGHDK, CDR2 SYGVNS, per germline. With 3 bases clipped from V and 2 bases from J, the junction kept 6 bases outside the gene matches. CDR3: CASSDAGQVNTEAFF. For the CDR3, the DNA is TGTGCCAGCAGTGACGCTGGACAGGTCAACACTGAAGCTTTCTTT. The full variable domain, rest sourced from reference TRBV25-1 and TRBJ1-1, is EADIYQTPRYLVIGTGKKITLECSQTMGHDKMYWYQQDPGMELHLIHYSYGVNSTEKGDLSSESTVSRIRTEHFPLTLESARPSHTSQYLCASSDAGQVNTEAFFGQGTRLTVV.

This clonotype was seen a handful of times. This chain joins TRBV12-3 or TRBV12-4 and TRBJ2-2, with no clear D. The CDR3 is 15 amino acids. Trimming cost V 6 bases and J 6 bases, with 17 bases left between them. In nucleotides, the CDR3 is TGTGCCAGCAGCGTGCGTGTTTCAGGAGCCGGGGAGCTGTTTTTT. The encoded protein is CASSVRVSGAGELFF.

This clonotype was recorded at least ten times. The rearrangement joins TRBV12-5 to TRBJ1-2; weak D call: TRBD1 (5 bases). The germline V gene has CDR1 LGHNT and CDR2 FRNRAP. CDR3 length equals 16 residues. Trimming removed 1 base from V and 2 bases from J, with 14 bases in between. The CDR3 nucleotides are TGTGCTAGTGGTTTGGAACGCAGGGCCCTCAACTATGGCTACACCTTC. Translation gives CASGLERRALNYGYTF.

This clonotype was counted at least ten times. V usage is TRBV20-1 and J usage is TRBJ2-7, with D unresolved. The V end was cut by 6 bases, the J end by 3 bases, with 9 bases between. CDR1 and CDR2 from the germline V gene are DFQATT and SNEGSKA (reference sequence). The CDR3 sequence is 11 residues long. CDR3 coding DNA: TGCAGTGCATTTGGGCGCTACGAGCAGTACTTC. Residues: CSAFGRYEQYF.

This clonotype was detected ten times or more. The chain employs TRBV6-5 and TRBJ2-5; 9 bases fit TRBD1. CDR3 length: 15 amino acids. V trimming: 6 bases; J trimming: 5 bases; junction bases outside the gene matches: 10. In germline, CDR1 is MNHEY, CDR2 SVGAGI. In DNA, the CDR3 is TGTGCCAGCAGCCCAGGGACAGGGAGAACGGAGACCCAGTACTTC. Protein sequence: CASSPGTGRTETQYF.

This clonotype has just a few counts. The V and J genes are TRBV11-2 and TRBJ2-3, with TRBD2 matching 8 bases. CDR1 and CDR2 from the germline V gene are SGHAT and FQNNGV. The CDR3 consists of 16 residues. V lost 5 bases to trimming and J lost 0 bases; unmatched junction nucleotides: 7. CDR3 coding DNA: TGTGCCAGCAGCGACACTAGCGGTTCTAGCACAGATACGCAGTATTTT. It specifies CASSDTSGSSTDTQYF. The whole variable domain, filled in from reference TRBV11-2 and TRBJ2-3, reads EAGVAQSPRYKIIEKRQSVAFWCNPISGHATLYWYQQILGQGPKLLIQFQNNGVVDDSQLPKDRFSAERLKGVDSTLKIQPAKLEDSAVYLCASSDTSGSSTDTQYFGPGTRLTVL.

The table lists this clonotype with many counts. The chain links TRBV3-1 to TRBJ2-7; D unclear. Trimming removed 6 bases from V and 5 bases from J, with 17 bases in between. This CDR3 has 14 amino acids. Germline values: CDR1 LGHDT, CDR2 YNNKEL (reference sequence). The CDR3 DNA sequence: TGTGCCAGCAGGCCGACCGCCTCGGCAGACGAGCAGTACTTC. This codes for CASRPTASADEQYF.

This clonotype has more than one count but fewer than ten. A much larger clone sits a single nucleotide away, making a read error possible. As DNA, the CDR3 is TGCAGTGCGGATGCGGGGGGCGACGTGGCTGAAGCTTTCTTT. Protein sequence: CSADAGGDVAEAFF. The V and J genes are TRBV20-1 and TRBJ1-1; D may be TRBD1 (6 bases). There are 14 residues in the CDR3. Germline CDR1 DFQATT, CDR2 SNEGSKA (reference sequence). The germline V and J ends were trimmed by 6 bases and 6 bases, with 20 bases remaining between them.

This clonotype was counted many times. The chain employs TRBV30 and TRBJ1-6; D unclear. Trimming pared 4 bases from V and 5 bases from J, leaving 12 bases between. CDR1 GTSNPN and CDR2 SVGIG come from the germline V gene (reference sequence). The CDR3 is 14 residues long. As DNA, the CDR3 is TGTGCCTGGACTCCCGGAGGTCATAATTCACCCCTCCACTTT. This sequence encodes CAWTPGGHNSPLHF.

Regarding this clonotype: A read error may be the cause here, since a much bigger clone is one base away. The rearrangement joins TRBV2 to TRBJ1-2; possibly TRBD1 for D (6 bases). Trimming took 3 bases from V and 6 from J, leaving 14 bases between them. The CDR3 sequence is 14 residues long. Germline lookup yields CDR1 SNHLY and CDR2 FYNNEI. CDR3 in DNA: TGTGCCAGCAGTGATATAGGGGGAAACCATGGCTACACCTTC. Amino acid sequence: CASSDIGGNHGYTF.

This clonotype was observed at least ten times. The chain recombines TRBV20-1 with TRBJ1-2; D is possibly TRBD1 (6 bases). The CDR3 has 11 residues. Germline V gives CDR1 DFQATT, CDR2 SNEGSKA (reference sequence). V lost 4 bases and J 6 bases, leaving 9 bases between the germline ends. The CDR3 is CSATGGHGYTF. CDR3 nucleotide sequence: TGCAGTGCTACGGGGGGCCATGGCTACACCTTC.

This clonotype was observed at least ten times. This chain connects TRBV20-1 to TRBJ1-2; D is ambiguous. V was pared by 2 bases and J by 4 bases, with 8 bases between. Germline-derived CDR1 and CDR2 are DFQATT and SNEGSKA (reference sequence). The CDR3 runs 12 residues. CDR3 sequence: CSARNRSYGYTF. DNA of the CDR3: TGCAGTGCTAGAAACCGATCCTATGGCTACACCTTC.

This clonotype appeared many times. V and J are TRBV6-5 and TRBJ2-2; 8 nucleotides agree with TRBD1. The V segment lost 0 bases and the J segment 5 bases; nucleotides outside the gene matches: 5. CDR1 is MNHEY, CDR2 SVGAGI, per germline. The CDR3 has 16 residues. The CDR3 bases are TGTGCCAGCAGTTACTCGCCAGGGGGCTGGACCGGGGAGCTGTTTTTT. It yields the protein CASSYSPGGWTGELFF.

Concerning this clonotype itself: A single base separates this from a much larger clone, so it may be a read error. The CDR3 here is CASSYSRTSNTGEQFF. The CDR3 nucleotides read TGTGCCAGCAGTTACTCGAGGACTTCCAACACCGGGGAGCAGTTTTTT. The chain combines TRBV6-5 with TRBJ2-2; D is perhaps TRBD2 (5 bases). The CDR3 has 16 residues. Germline CDR1 reads MNHEY; CDR2 reads SVGAGI.

The sample holds many counts of this clonotype. The V gene is TRBV27, the J gene TRBJ1-1; tentatively, D is TRBD1 (6 bases). This CDR3 comprises 15 residues. Germline V gene data show CDR1 as MNHEY and CDR2 as SMNVEV (reference sequence). Trimming pared 0 bases from V and 0 bases from J, leaving 8 bases between. The CDR3 protein is CASSLSNRVNTEAFF. DNA of the CDR3: TGTGCCAGCAGTTTATCGAACAGGGTGAACACTGAAGCTTTCTTT.

This clonotype was counted a few times. Given a much more abundant clone one base away, this may be a read error. Lacking the conserved final phenylalanine or tryptophan, this CDR3 likely reflects a read error. The chain employs TRBV7-8 and TRBJ2-7, with D possibly matching TRBD1 (5 bases). In germline, CDR1 is SGHVS, CDR2 FQNEAQ. The CDR3 is 15 residues long. V shed 5 bases and J shed 4 bases, with 18 bases lying between them. The CDR3 is CASSRRGQELYEQYS. CDR3 sequence (DNA): TGTGCCAGCAGCCGCCGAGGACAAGAGTTATACGAGCAGTACTCC.